Below are 14 T cell receptor beta chains sequenced from a single sample in a study of identical twins' blood T cells. MiXCR, run by TCRdb on the 5' RACE reads, gives a single entry per CDR3 protein. Of fewer than 450,000 distinct CDR3 sequences listed, about 28% are singletons. The material sequenced was PBMCs. The origin of the receptors is a woman aged 18-49 years in good health.

This clonotype was counted only a few times. V usage is TRBV2 and J usage is TRBJ1-5; D is possibly TRBD1 (5 bases). The CDR3 spans 15 residues. V lost 6 bases, J lost 4 bases, and 16 bases lay in between. Germline values: CDR1 SNHLY, CDR2 FYNNEI. The CDR3 sequence: CASSVGRTLNQPQHF. The CDR3 nucleotides read TGTGCCAGCAGCGTGGGACGGACCCTGAATCAGCCCCAGCATTTT.

In DNA form, the CDR3 reads TGTGCCAGCAGCTTAGACGGGTCCTACAATGAGCAGTTCTTC. As protein: CASSLDGSYNEQFF. The chain carries TRBV7-2 and TRBJ2-1, with D uncertain. The CDR3 runs to 14 residues. Germline-derived CDR1 and CDR2 are SGHTA and FQGNSA. V shed 1 base and J shed 1 base, with 5 bases lying between them.

Concerning this clonotype: The missing conserved phenylalanine or tryptophan at the end of this CDR3 makes a read error likely. The rearrangement uses TRBV29-1 and TRBJ1-2; D perhaps matches TRBD1 (5 bases). The CDR3 length is 13 residues. Trimming took off 6 bases at V and 6 bases at J, with 17 bases between the two ends. Per germline, CDR1 SQVTM and CDR2 ANQGSEA. CDR3 loop: CSVDKSAVDGYTS. The CDR3 DNA follows: TGCAGCGTGGACAAGTCGGCAGTAGATGGCTACACCTCC.

This clonotype was detected a few times. The chain uses TRBV6-6 and TRBJ1-1; D remains ambiguous. V lost 2 bases and J 0 bases, leaving 13 bases between the germline ends. The CDR3 totals 16 residues. Looked up from germline, CDR1 is MNHNY and CDR2 is SVGAGI (reference sequence). The CDR3 region is CASSYKGYQMNTEAFF. CDR3 DNA sequence: TGTGCCAGCAGTTACAAAGGGTACCAAATGAACACTGAAGCTTTCTTT.

The chain joins TRBV19 to TRBJ2-1, with D tentatively TRBD1 (6 bases). This CDR3 contains 13 residues. With 5 bases removed from V and 9 bases from J, the gap between germline ends came to 14 bases. Looked up from germline, CDR1 is LNHDA and CDR2 is SQIVND (reference sequence). The CDR3 DNA follows: TGTGCCAGTAGTTTGGGGGCGATTAGTGAGCAGTTCTTC. Its translation: CASSLGAISEQFF. Full variable domain (outside the CDR3, taken from reference TRBV19 and TRBJ2-1): DGGITQSPKYLFRKEGQNVTLSCEQNLNHDAMYWYRQDPGQGLRLIYYSQIVNDFQKGDIAEGYSVSREKKESFPLTVTSAQKNPTAFYLCASSLGAISEQFFGPGTRLTVL.

This clonotype was seen many times. The rearrangement links TRBV12-5 to TRBJ1-5; 7 bases are a match to TRBD1. This CDR3 is 12 amino acids long. The V segment lost 8 bases and the J segment 5 bases; nucleotides outside the gene matches: 3. Germline V lookup: CDR1 LGHNT, CDR2 FRNRAP. The CDR3 sequence: CASKGAYQPQHF. In nucleotides, the CDR3 is TGTGCTAGTAAGGGGGCTTATCAGCCCCAGCATTTT. Variable domain in full (rest from reference TRBV12-5 and TRBJ1-5): DARVTQTPRHKVTEMGQEVTMRCQPILGHNTVFWYRQTMMQGLELLAYFRNRAPLDDSGMPKDRFSAEMPDATLATLKIQPSEPRDSAVYFCASKGAYQPQHFGDGTRLSIL.

This chain links TRBV19 with TRBJ2-1; TRBD2 matches at 10 bases. The germline gives CDR1 LNHDA, CDR2 SQIVND (reference sequence). There are 16 residues in the CDR3. The J segment lost 7 bases and the V segment lost 4 bases, leaving 10 bases of the junction unmatched. The CDR3 nucleotides read TGTGCCAGTAGTACCCGGGCTAGCGGGGGTAGAAATGAGCAGTTCTTC. As protein: CASSTRASGGRNEQFF.

The rearrangement links TRBV5-1 to TRBJ2-3, with TRBD2 matching 8 bases. The CDR3 consists of 17 residues. Losses at the gene ends were 3 bases for V and 1 base for J; bases not matched to a gene: 10. The germline V gene encodes CDR1 SGHRS and CDR2 YFSETQ. The CDR3 region has the DNA TGCGCCAGCAGCTCCAATCTAGCGGGTGATGGCACAGATACGCAGTATTTT. This gives the protein CASSSNLAGDGTDTQYF.

This clonotype was seen more than once but under ten times. The junction differs from germline at one of its ends, possibly a read error. This chain uses TRBV5-1 with TRBJ2-7, with D perhaps matching TRBD2 (5 bases). CDR1 SGHRS and CDR2 YFSETQ come from the germline V gene. This CDR3 has 15 residues. CDR3 coding DNA: TGCGCCGGCAGCTTGTTTCCGGGGAAGTTCGGAGAGCAGTACTTC. Translation gives CAGSLFPGKFGEQYF.

This clonotype was detected only a few times. This chain connects TRBV5-1 to TRBJ1-6; D may be TRBD1 (5 bases). Germline V lookup: CDR1 SGHRS, CDR2 YFSETQ. The CDR3 totals 14 residues. V shed 4 bases and J shed 10 bases, with 15 bases lying between them. The CDR3 protein is CASSEYDSTSPLHF. The CDR3 DNA reads as TGCGCCAGCAGCGAATACGACAGTACGTCACCCCTCCACTTT.

This clonotype was observed a handful of times. Here the CDR3 DNA reads TGTGCCAGCAGTGAAGACAGAATTGTAGGAGAGACCCAGTACTTC. As protein: CASSEDRIVGETQYF. The rearrangement joins TRBV25-1 to TRBJ2-5, with a possible D match to TRBD1 (5 bases). CDR1 is MGHDK and CDR2 is SYGVNS in the germline V gene. V shed 2 bases and J shed 4 bases, with 14 bases lying between them. CDR3 size: 15 residues.

The rearrangement links TRBV29-1 to TRBJ2-1; 10 bases map to TRBD2. This CDR3 spans 13 amino acids. Looked up from germline, CDR1 is SQVTM and CDR2 is ANQGSEA. Trimming took 4 bases from V and 12 from J; bases not matched to a gene: 9. The CDR3 sequence: CSVGAGGPRGQFF. CDR3 coding DNA: TGCAGCGTTGGAGCGGGAGGGCCTCGGGGGCAGTTCTTC.

This clonotype was seen more than once but under ten times. V usage is TRBV5-6 and J usage is TRBJ1-4, with D hard to call. The ends were cut back, 1 base at V and 10 bases at J, with 20 bases in the middle. CDR3 size: 16 residues. CDR1 SGHDT and CDR2 YYEEEE come from the germline V gene. In nucleotides, the CDR3 is TGTGCCAGCAGCTTGAGTACCCCTCGCCTTGACGGAAAACTGTTTTTT. It codes for CASSLSTPRLDGKLFF.

This chain links TRBV29-1 with TRBJ2-7; D call uncertain. V lost 2 bases to trimming and J lost 4 bases, with 6 bases between them. The germline gives CDR1 SQVTM, CDR2 ANQGSEA. This CDR3 contains 11 residues. The CDR3 bases are TGCAGCGTTGAAAGCTGGTACGAGCAGTACTTC. It translates to CSVESWYEQYF.